Shown below are 20 T cell receptor beta chains from a single sample sequenced in a study of siplizumab effects on memory and regulatory T cells. The repertoire was sequenced with immunoSEQ multiplex PCR; TCRdb's copy has only in-frame clones and lacks some. The sample consists of 50,000 to 55,000 clones, 93% of them appearing once. Sequences were obtained from CD8+ T cells sorted from blood. The origin of the receptors is a human donor in good health.

The chain combines TRBV19 with TRBJ2-2; D is perhaps TRBD1 (5 bases). V lost 2 bases, J lost 6 bases, and 10 bases lay in between. The length of the CDR3 is 14 residues. Germline CDR1 LNHDA, CDR2 SQIVND (reference sequence). The CDR3 coding sequence is TGTGCCAGTAGTATATACGCAGGGTCCGGGGAGCTGTTTTTT. Its translation: CASSIYAGSGELFF.

This chain connects TRBV5-1 to TRBJ1-1; D unresolved. V lost 7 bases and J 1 base, leaving 11 bases between the germline ends. The CDR3 has 13 amino acids. Germline lookup yields CDR1 SGHRS and CDR2 YFSETQ. CDR3 nucleotides: TGCGCCAGCTGCCTTAATTCGAACACTGAAGCTTTCTTT. Its translation is CASCLNSNTEAFF.

The gene calls are TRBV15 and TRBJ2-7, with D perhaps TRBD2 (5 bases). In germline, CDR1 is LNHNV, CDR2 YYDKDF (reference sequence). The V gene lost 8 bases and the J gene lost 0 bases, with 8 bases spanning the gap. The CDR3 spans 12 residues. The CDR3 sequence is CATSGSSYEQYF. The CDR3 nucleotides are TGTGCCACCTCGGGAAGCTCCTACGAGCAGTACTTC.

The rearrangement links TRBV23-1 to TRBJ2-1; D not certain. TRBV23-1 is an ORF, with its function uncertain. CDR3 length: 14 amino acids. The V and J ends lost 2 bases and 7 bases respectively, with 12 bases between them. CDR3 sequence: CASSQSGQQNEQFF. The CDR3, as DNA: TGCGCCAGCAGTCAAAGTGGCCAGCAGAATGAGCAGTTCTTC.

The chain uses TRBV11-2 and TRBJ2-5; TRBD2 is a possible D gene (5 bases). The CDR3 spans 15 residues. Trimming removed 2 bases from V and 0 bases from J, with 10 bases in between. Per germline, CDR1 SGHAT and CDR2 FQNNGV. CDR3 in amino acids: CASSLLPGDQETQYF. The CDR3 DNA sequence: TGTGCCAGCAGCTTATTACCCGGGGACCAAGAGACCCAGTACTTC.

This clone was detected only once. The V call is TRBV7-9, the J call TRBJ1-2; no definite D call. The V end was cut by 5 bases, the J end by 7 bases, with 14 bases between. Germline lookup yields CDR1 SEHNR and CDR2 FQNEAQ (reference sequence). The CDR3 is 13 amino acids. The CDR3 DNA sequence: TGTGCCAGCAGCCCCACGGACGTTGGTGGCTACACCTTC. Translation: CASSPTDVGGYTF.

The chain joins TRBV6-5 to TRBJ2-5; the match to TRBD2 covers 11 bases. The CDR3 sequence is 16 residues long. Trimming cost V 3 bases and J 3 bases; bases outside gene matches: 6. Germline V gives CDR1 MNHEY, CDR2 SVGAGI. The CDR3 bases are TGTGCCAGCAGTTATACCCTACTAGCGGGAGAAGAGACCCAGTACTTC. It yields the protein CASSYTLLAGEETQYF.

The V and J genes are TRBV28 and TRBJ1-1, with D possibly matching TRBD1 (6 bases). Germline-derived CDR1 and CDR2 are MDHEN and SYDVKM. The CDR3 spans 14 residues. The ends were cut back, 3 bases at V and 0 bases at J, with 8 bases in the middle. The CDR3 DNA is TGTGCCAGCAGTTTTTCAGGGGTGAACACTGAAGCTTTCTTT. This codes for CASSFSGVNTEAFF.

This chain joins TRBV5-1 and TRBJ1-2; the match to TRBD1 covers 12 bases. This CDR3 contains 14 residues. Germline CDR1 and CDR2: SGHRS and YFSETQ. The ends lost 4 bases at V and 7 bases at J; junction bases unmatched: 5. As DNA, the CDR3 is TGCGCCAGCAGCACGGGGACAGGGGGCCGTGGCTACACCTTC. Translated, it gives CASSTGTGGRGYTF.

The chain carries TRBV27 and TRBJ1-4; 9 bases fit TRBD1. Germline assignment: CDR1 MNHEY and CDR2 SMNVEV (reference sequence). V was clipped by 4 bases and J by 0 bases; unmatched bases: 3. CDR3 size: 16 residues. The CDR3 nucleotides are TGTGCCAGCAGTTCGGACAGGGGTGCAACTAATGAAAAACTGTTTTTT. Amino acids: CASSSDRGATNEKLFF.

This sequence joins TRBV21-1 and TRBJ2-6; TRBD1, the table's D call, lacks a check against the DNA. TRBV21-1 is deemed a pseudogene. This CDR3 has 18 residues. CDR3 amino acids: CASSNRGRDRPGANVLTF. The DNA for the CDR3 is TGTGCCAGCAGCAATAGGGGCAGGGATCGACCCGGGGCCAACGTCCTGACTTTC.

This clone was seen just once. The chain has TRBV28 and TRBJ2-7; D is perhaps TRBD1 (6 bases). Trimming removed 3 bases from V and 7 bases from J, with 19 bases in between. Looked up from germline, CDR1 is MDHEN and CDR2 is SYDVKM. This CDR3 is built from 15 residues. CDR3 in DNA: TGTGCCAGCAGTTTTACAGGGATACTTTTTAATGAGCAGTACTTC. It specifies CASSFTGILFNEQYF.

The V and J genes are TRBV6-5 and TRBJ2-3; D possibly matches TRBD1 or TRBD2 (9 bases each). V was pared by 5 bases and J by 3 bases, with 15 bases between. The CDR3 is 15 residues long. Germline V lookup: CDR1 MNHEY, CDR2 SVGAGI. CDR3 DNA: TGTGCCAGCAGTCCTAGCGGGACAGGGACAGATACGCAGTATTTT. Translating it yields CASSPSGTGTDTQYF.

This chain's CDR3 is CASSSRTGNQPQHF. In DNA, the CDR3 is TGTGCCAGTAGTTCGCGGACAGGGAATCAGCCCCAGCATTTT. The V call is TRBV19, the J call TRBJ1-5; 8 bases line up with TRBD1. CDR3 length equals 14 residues. The V gene's germline CDR1 is LNHDA and CDR2 SQIVND (reference sequence). V lost 5 bases to trimming and J lost 4 bases; unmatched junction nucleotides: 4. The full variable domain, completed using reference TRBV19 and TRBJ1-5, is DGGITQSPKYLFRKEGQNVTLSCEQNLNHDAMYWYRQDPGQGLRLIYYSQIVNDFQKGDIAEGYSVSREKKESFPLTVTSAQKNPTAFYLCASSSRTGNQPQHFGDGTRLSIL.

The CDR3, as DNA: TGTGCCACCCAGGGAGCCTACGAGCAGTACTTC. It yields the protein CATQGAYEQYF. The V and J genes are TRBV2 and TRBJ2-7; D is perhaps TRBD1 or TRBD2 (5 bases each). CDR1 and CDR2 from the germline V gene are SNHLY and FYNNEI. The CDR3 loop spans 11 amino acids. The V gene lost 10 bases and the J gene lost 2 bases, with 9 bases spanning the gap.

This clone qualifies as medium-sized (0.01 to 0.1%). The rearrangement joins TRBV28 to TRBJ1-5; the D is unclear. From germline, CDR1 is MDHEN and CDR2 SYDVKM. The CDR3 contains 13 residues. The V and J ends lost 3 bases and 7 bases respectively, with 10 bases between them. The CDR3 DNA follows: TGTGCCAGCAGTTTGGAAGGGCACCAGCCCCAGCATTTT. Its protein is CASSLEGHQPQHF. The full variable domain, in which reference TRBV28 and TRBJ1-5 provide the parts outside the CDR3, is DVKVTQSSRYLVKRTGEKVFLECVQDMDHENMFWYRQDPGLGLRLIYFSYDVKMKEKGDIPEGYSVSREKKERFSLILESASTNQTSMYLCASSLEGHQPQHFGDGTRLSIL.

The chain carries TRBV10-1 and TRBJ2-7, with 8 bases that match TRBD1. The CDR3 spans 13 residues. The ends lost 4 bases at V and 2 bases at J; junction bases unmatched: 1. Germline-derived CDR1 and CDR2 are WNHNN and SYGVQD (reference sequence). CDR3 region: CASSGDRTYEQYF. The CDR3 region has the DNA TGCGCCAGCAGTGGGGACAGGACCTACGAGCAGTACTTC.

DNA for the CDR3: TGTGCCAGCAGTCAGGGGTCAGGGACTGAAGCTTTCTTT. It is translated as CASSQGSGTEAFF. The chain has TRBV28 and TRBJ1-1, with a weak D call TRBD1 (6 bases). CDR1 is MDHEN and CDR2 is SYDVKM in the germline V gene. The V end was cut by 5 bases, the J end by 5 bases, with 12 bases between. The CDR3 is made up of 13 amino acids.

The gene calls are TRBV10-1 and TRBJ2-1; D tentatively reads TRBD1 or TRBD2 (5 bases each). Germline V gene sequence: CDR1 WNHNN, CDR2 SYGVQD (reference sequence). The CDR3 runs 15 residues. The V gene lost 4 bases and the J gene lost 0 bases, with 10 bases spanning the gap. CDR3 bases: TGCGCCAGCAGTGTGGGTGGGGGCTCCTACAATGAGCAGTTCTTC. It codes for CASSVGGGSYNEQFF.

CDR3 protein: CASSAGGGSMETQYF. The CDR3 coding sequence is TGTGCCAGCAGCGCCGGAGGGGGGTCGATGGAGACCCAGTACTTC. The chain links TRBV9 to TRBJ2-5, with D possibly called TRBD1 or TRBD2 (6 bases each). V was clipped by 3 bases and J by 5 bases, with 17 bases between them. This CDR3 spans 15 amino acids. Germline-derived CDR1 and CDR2 are SGDLS and YYNGEE.